The TCR beta chain described here comes from a study of T cells after yellow fever vaccination. Study details: Researchers used SMART-Seq v4 Ultra Low Input to prepare fractions that had low cell numbers.

Points on this clonotype: The antigen remains unidentified.

Findings of the study overall: Reappearing after the booster were most of the clones from primary vaccination (roughly 95% CD4, approximately 86% CD8).

Universal primer sites and UMIs were introduced during 5'RACE template-switching synthesis of TCR cDNA. TCRdb processed the 5' RACE reads anew with MiXCR; each CDR3 protein has one entry. The sample yields around 250,000 distinct CDR3 sequences, about 7% seen once. The CDR3 consists of 15 residues. V shed 3 bases and J shed 1 base, with 15 bases lying between them. Germline V gene data show CDR1 as DFQATT and CDR2 as SNEGSKA (reference sequence). Specimen: CD4+ T cells sorted from PBMCs, collected 15 days after the yellow fever booster vaccination. This TCR derives from a man in his thirties or forties who received the YFV17D yellow fever vaccine. V usage is TRBV20-1 and J usage is TRBJ1-1; possibly TRBD1 for D (6 bases). The CDR3 DNA reads TGCAGTGCTAGCAACTTTGGACAGCAGAACACTGAAGCTTTCTTT. Its translation is CSASNFGQQNTEAFF.